This entry lists 31 T cell receptor beta chains sequenced from one sample in a study of graft-versus-host responses after intestinal transplantation. TCRdb's copy holds only in-frame clones and misses some; the assay was immunoSEQ multiplex PCR. The sample lists some 87,000 clones, just under 95% occurring once. No antigen has been assigned to these receptors. The sample consisted of unstimulated CD8+ T cells sorted from spleen or lymph node cells, taken before transplant. These receptors were obtained from a human donor who was the organ donor for an intestinal transplant.

This sequence joins TRBV11-1 and TRBJ2-7; TRBD1 aligns across 9 bases. The CDR3 runs to 17 residues. V gave up 4 bases and J gave up 6 bases; unmatched junction bases: 16. In germline, CDR1 is SGHAT, CDR2 FQDESV (reference sequence). CDR3 sequence (DNA): TGTGCCAGCAGCTCAGCCCTGGGACAGGGTGAGGACCTCGAGCAGTACTTC. Protein: CASSSALGQGEDLEQYF.

The chain links TRBV11-2 to TRBJ1-3; 8 bases line up with TRBD1. Germline CDR1 and CDR2: SGHAT and FQNNGV. V was clipped by 3 bases and J by 0 bases; unmatched bases: 7. CDR3 size: 17 residues. CDR3 in amino acids: CASSFLSGTGSGNTIYF. In DNA form, the CDR3 reads TGTGCCAGCAGCTTCCTTTCCGGGACAGGCTCTGGAAACACCATATATTTT.

Only one count was recorded for this clone. The V and J genes are TRBV5-4 and TRBJ2-1; 16 bases fit TRBD2. J lost 0 bases, V lost 1 base, and 7 bases had no gene match. The CDR3 covers 20 residues. The germline V gene encodes CDR1 SGHNT and CDR2 YYREEE (reference sequence). The CDR3 loop is CASSLFPGLAGGPSYNEQFF. CDR3 bases: TGTGCCAGCAGCTTGTTTCCGGGACTAGCGGGAGGGCCCTCCTACAATGAGCAGTTCTTC.

The rearrangement joins TRBV7-9 to TRBJ2-2; possibly TRBD1 for D (5 bases). The V end was cut by 3 bases, the J end by 7 bases, with 12 bases between. The CDR3 totals 14 residues. CDR1 and CDR2 from the germline V gene are SEHNR and FQNEAQ (reference sequence). In DNA, the CDR3 is TGTGCCAGCAGCTTGGAAGGGGTAGGCGGGGAGCTGTTTTTT. Its translation: CASSLEGVGGELFF.

This chain connects TRBV7-3 to TRBJ2-1, with 8 bases that match TRBD1. After removal of 4 bases from V and 5 bases from J, the junction contained 4 bases not matched to a gene. Germline loops: CDR1 SGHTA, CDR2 FQGTGA. The CDR3 runs to 14 residues. In DNA, the CDR3 is TGTGCCAGCAGCTCAGGGGGCAGGAACAATGAGCAGTTCTTC. Protein product: CASSSGGRNNEQFF.

The chain is built from TRBV15 and TRBJ2-1; maybe TRBD1 (8 bases). The CDR3 is 14 residues long. V lost 3 bases and J lost 10, with 16 bases in between. Germline V lookup: CDR1 LNHNV, CDR2 YYDKDF (reference sequence). The CDR3 is CATSSFDRGGEQFF. The CDR3, as DNA: TGTGCCACCAGCAGCTTTGACAGGGGAGGGGAGCAGTTCTTC.

The chain has TRBV19 and TRBJ2-7; D not certain. Trimming took off 4 bases at V and 3 bases at J, with 7 bases between the two ends. The CDR3 has 12 amino acids. CDR1 and CDR2 (germline): LNHDA, SQIVND (reference sequence). The DNA for the CDR3 is TGTGCCAGTAGTACCCTAGGCTACGAGCAGTACTTC. It is translated as CASSTLGYEQYF. The full variable domain, completed using reference TRBV19 and TRBJ2-7, is DGGITQSPKYLFRKEGQNVTLSCEQNLNHDAMYWYRQDPGQGLRLIYYSQIVNDFQKGDIAEGYSVSREKKESFPLTVTSAQKNPTAFYLCASSTLGYEQYFGPGTRLTVT.

The V call is TRBV7-6, the J call TRBJ2-1, with a possible D match to TRBD2 (5 bases). This CDR3 spans 17 amino acids. The germline V gene has CDR1 SGHVS and CDR2 FNYEAQ. Trimming removed 4 bases from V and 10 bases from J, with 26 bases in between. The CDR3: CASSSPKPLVAGHEQFF. CDR3 DNA sequence: TGTGCCAGCAGCTCGCCAAAACCCCTGGTGGCGGGTCACGAGCAGTTCTTC.

This sequence joins TRBV2 and TRBJ2-3; 10 bases are a match to TRBD2. CDR1 SNHLY and CDR2 FYNNEI come from the germline V gene. CDR3 length equals 17 residues. V gave up 4 bases and J gave up 4 bases; unmatched junction bases: 11. This chain's CDR3 is CASSGASGSRRADTQYF. CDR3 coding DNA: TGTGCCAGCAGTGGAGCTAGCGGGAGTAGGAGGGCAGATACGCAGTATTTT. The full variable domain, in which reference TRBV2 and TRBJ2-3 provide the parts outside the CDR3, is EPEVTQTPSHQVTQMGQEVILRCVPISNHLYFYWYRQILGQKVEFLVSFYNNEISEKSEIFDDQFSVERPDGSNFTLKIRSTKLEDSAMYFCASSGASGSRRADTQYFGPGTRLTVL.

This chain links TRBV7-8 with TRBJ2-1; 8 bases map to TRBD2. Germline V gives CDR1 SGHVS, CDR2 FQNEAQ. Unmatched junction bases numbered 10, after V lost 3 bases and J lost 0 bases. The CDR3 is made up of 18 amino acids. The CDR3 bases are TGTGCCAGCAGCTTTCCCGGGGGGGCGTTTAGCTCCTACAATGAGCAGTTCTTC. Translating gives CASSFPGGAFSSYNEQFF.

V usage is TRBV9 and J usage is TRBJ1-5; D is undetermined. CDR1 and CDR2 (germline): SGDLS, YYNGEE. The CDR3 is 15 residues long. With 4 bases removed from V and 1 base from J, the gap between germline ends came to 12 bases. CDR3 coding DNA: TGTGCCAGCAGCCCTACCCATCTCAGCAATCAGCCCCAGCATTTT. It translates to CASSPTHLSNQPQHF.

This chain connects TRBV5-1 to TRBJ2-7, with 12 bases that match TRBD1. CDR1 is SGHRS, CDR2 YFSETQ, per germline. The CDR3 loop spans 17 amino acids. V shed 4 bases, J shed 7 bases, and the junction held 15 bases outside the gene matches. The CDR3 DNA is TGCGCCAGCAGCCCCGGGACAGGGGGCTTACCCGTTAGGGAGCAGTACTTC. It specifies CASSPGTGGLPVREQYF.

The genes are TRBV28 and TRBJ2-1; TRBD1 matches at 7 bases. Germline-derived CDR1 and CDR2 are MDHEN and SYDVKM. The CDR3 is 14 residues long. Trimming removed 5 bases from V and 4 bases from J; junction bases left unmatched: 5. The CDR3: CASSPQGIYNEQFF. The CDR3 region has the DNA TGTGCCAGCAGTCCACAGGGGATATACAATGAGCAGTTCTTC.

The rearrangement links TRBV27 to TRBJ1-2; D is possibly TRBD1 (6 bases). The length of the CDR3 is 14 residues. Germline loops: CDR1 MNHEY, CDR2 SMNVEV (reference sequence). Deletions cut 3 bases from V and 2 bases from J, with 10 bases between. The CDR3 is CASSLGQGNYGYTF. The DNA of the CDR3 is TGTGCCAGCAGTTTGGGGCAGGGGAACTATGGCTACACCTTC.

The chain employs TRBV28 and TRBJ2-1; the D is unclear. Germline V CDR1 and CDR2: MDHEN, SYDVKM. This CDR3 has 15 amino acids. V was cut by 7 bases and J by 0 bases, with 13 bases left in between. CDR3 region: CASNGALSSYNEQFF. The CDR3 DNA sequence: TGTGCCAGCAATGGAGCGTTAAGCTCCTACAATGAGCAGTTCTTC.

CDR3: CASSEWTESQETQYF. Here the CDR3 DNA reads TGTGCCAGCAGTGAATGGACAGAAAGCCAAGAGACCCAGTACTTC. The chain couples TRBV25-1 to TRBJ2-5, with D possibly being TRBD1 (6 bases). The CDR3 extends over 15 amino acids. The V gene's germline CDR1 is MGHDK and CDR2 SYGVNS. Between the trimmed V and J ends, which lost 1 base and 1 base, there was a span of 10 bases.

The chain carries TRBV28 and TRBJ2-7; D uncertain. Germline assignment: CDR1 MDHEN and CDR2 SYDVKM. Trimming removed 7 bases from V and 3 bases from J, with 13 bases in between. The CDR3 consists of 13 residues. CDR3 in DNA: TGTGCCAGCAAGGTCCCCGAGGACTACGAGCAGTACTTC. Translated, it gives CASKVPEDYEQYF.

The J gene is TRBJ2-1, the V gene TRBV29-1; 8 bases fit TRBD1. The CDR3 is 11 amino acids. V lost 7 bases, J lost 6 bases, and 2 bases stayed unmatched. The germline V gene encodes CDR1 SQVTM and CDR2 ANQGSEA. The CDR3 DNA reads TGCAGCGGACAGGGGCCCAATGAGCAGTTCTTC. This translates into CSGQGPNEQFF.

V and J are TRBV7-3 and TRBJ2-3, with D hard to call. With 2 bases removed from V and 2 bases from J, the gap between germline ends came to 11 bases. The germline CDR1 and CDR2 sequences are SGHTA and FQGTGA. The CDR3 sequence is 15 residues long. CDR3 sequence: CASSLGAGNTDTQYF. The CDR3 coding sequence is TGTGCCAGCAGCTTAGGAGCTGGAAACACAGATACGCAGTATTTT.

This sequence joins TRBV6-1 and TRBJ2-7, with 8 nucleotides matching TRBD1. Germline trimming cut 4 bases from V and 4 bases from J; bases unmatched to any gene: 9. This CDR3 has 15 amino acids. The germline V gene encodes CDR1 MNHNS and CDR2 SASEGT. The CDR3, as DNA: TGTGCCAGCAGTGGACCGGGACAGGAGTGGTACGAGCAGTACTTC. This sequence encodes CASSGPGQEWYEQYF.

The rearrangement uses TRBV11-3 and TRBJ2-1; 8 nucleotides agree with TRBD2. The CDR3 is 16 residues long. V trimming: 0 bases; J trimming: 2 bases; junction bases outside the gene matches: 3. Germline V gene data show CDR1 as SGHNT and CDR2 as YENEEA. This CDR3 is CASSLDPRGAYNEQFF. For the CDR3, the DNA is TGTGCCAGCAGCTTAGACCCGCGGGGGGCCTACAATGAGCAGTTCTTC. Together with reference TRBV11-3 and TRBJ2-1, the CDR3 gives the full variable domain: EAGVVQSPRYKIIEKKQPVAFWCNPISGHNTLYWYLQNLGQGPELLIRYENEEAVDDSQLPKDRFSAERLKGVDSTLKIQPAELGDSAVYLCASSLDPRGAYNEQFFGPGTRLTVL.

This sequence joins TRBV9 and TRBJ2-7, with D possibly TRBD1 on 6 matching bases. The CDR3 has 14 amino acids. Trimming stripped 4 bases from V and 2 bases from J, with 13 bases between. The germline V gene has CDR1 SGDLS and CDR2 YYNGEE. CDR3 amino acids: CASSLRQETYEQYF. The DNA for the CDR3 is TGTGCCAGCAGCTTACGACAGGAGACCTACGAGCAGTACTTC.

The V and J genes are TRBV18 and TRBJ2-1, with D unresolved. CDR1 KGHSH and CDR2 LQKENI come from the germline V gene. The CDR3 has 12 amino acids. V lost 4 bases, J lost 8 bases, and 9 bases lay in between. The CDR3, as DNA: TGTGCCAGCTCACTTTCCTCGTATGAGCAGTTCTTC. Its translation: CASSLSSYEQFF.

The chain uses TRBV20-1 and TRBJ1-1; D not certain. With 1 base removed from V and 7 bases from J, the gap between germline ends came to 7 bases. The CDR3 consists of 11 residues. CDR1 and CDR2 (germline): DFQATT, SNEGSKA (reference sequence). The CDR3 nucleotides are TGCAGTGCTAGAGTGGAGGGTGAAGCTTTCTTT. Translated, it gives CSARVEGEAFF.

As to this clone: Within the sample, other DNA sequences also encode this same CDR3. V usage is TRBV9 and J usage is TRBJ1-1; D might be TRBD1 (6 bases). Germline assignment: CDR1 SGDLS and CDR2 YYNGEE. V lost 0 bases to trimming and J lost 8 bases, with 14 bases between them. This CDR3 spans 14 amino acids. DNA for the CDR3: TGTGCCAGCAGCGTAGATGGGGGCTGGACCGAAGCTTTCTTT. Its translation: CASSVDGGWTEAFF.

The chain is built from TRBV18 and TRBJ2-2; D remains unclear. The CDR3 covers 12 residues. Trimming left V 6 bases short and J 2 bases short, with 4 bases between. Germline V gene data show CDR1 as KGHSH and CDR2 as LQKENI. The CDR3 nucleotides are TGTGCCAGCTCTCCTAACACCGGGGAGCTGTTTTTT. Translating it yields CASSPNTGELFF.

The chain employs TRBV10-3 and TRBJ1-1; tentatively, D is TRBD1 (5 bases). The CDR3 is made up of 15 amino acids. Germline CDR1 ENHRY, CDR2 SYGVKD. V was trimmed by 5 bases and J by 0 bases, leaving 13 bases between them. The CDR3 DNA is TGTGCCATCAGTCCCCGGGGGGGGGTGAACACTGAAGCTTTCTTT. Protein: CAISPRGGVNTEAFF.

The J gene is TRBJ1-6, the V gene TRBV4-1, with 7 bases matching TRBD1. This CDR3 has 15 amino acids. The junction had 1 base not matched to a gene; V was cut back by 3 bases and J by 2 bases. Germline V gives CDR1 MGHRA, CDR2 YSYEKL. The CDR3 coding sequence is TGCGCCAGCAGCCACGGGACAGCCTATAATTCACCCCTCCACTTT. Protein: CASSHGTAYNSPLHF.

This chain links TRBV18 with TRBJ2-1, with D possibly being TRBD2 (5 bases). With 2 bases removed from V and 3 bases from J, the gap between germline ends came to 8 bases. CDR3 length: 14 residues. The V gene's germline CDR1 is KGHSH and CDR2 LQKENI. DNA for the CDR3: TGTGCCAGCTCACCAGAGGGTATCTACAATGAGCAGTTCTTC. It codes for CASSPEGIYNEQFF.

This clone showed up just once. J is TRBJ2-3 and V is TRBV7-3; 11 bases are shared with TRBD2. The V gene's germline CDR1 is SGHTA and CDR2 FQGTGA. J lost 3 bases, V lost 2 bases, and 1 base had no gene match. This CDR3 spans 15 amino acids. CDR3 sequence: CASSLLAGGTDTQYF. In DNA form, the CDR3 reads TGTGCCAGCAGCTTACTAGCGGGGGGTACAGATACGCAGTATTTT.

V is TRBV4-2 and J is TRBJ2-7, with 7 bases that match TRBD2. CDR3 length: 15 residues. After removal of 0 bases from V and 2 bases from J, the junction contained 4 bases not matched to a gene. CDR1 is LGHNA, CDR2 YNFKEQ, per germline. Written as DNA, the CDR3 is TGTGCCAGCAGCCAAGAAGGACGGGGGGCCTACGAGCAGTACTTC. This sequence encodes CASSQEGRGAYEQYF.